This TCR beta chain originates from a study of blood T cell repertoires in COVID-19. Study in general: PBMCs, B-cell-depleted T cells, or T cells were the source of the cDNA or gDNA that made up the material.

The germline V gene has CDR1 PRHDT and CDR2 FYEKMQ (reference sequence). The CDR3 has 15 amino acids. With 5 bases removed from V and 2 bases from J, the gap between germline ends came to 15 bases. This clone was counted a few times. Produced via immunoSEQ multiplex PCR; TCRdb's table is partial and in-frame only. Of roughly 52,000 clones listed, around 82% are singletons. The receptor's source is a human donor in a cohort sampled during active COVID-19. The V gene is TRBV13, the J gene TRBJ1-1; D unresolved. The sample consisted of peripheral blood. The CDR3 reads CASSQYLRENTEAFF. The CDR3 region has the DNA TGTGCCAGCAGCCAATATCTGAGGGAAAACACTGAAGCTTTCTTT.